This is a list of T cell receptor beta chains from one sample in a study of T cells in Graves' hyperthyroidism and ophthalmopathy. TCRdb fed the multiplex PCR reads into MiXCR, producing one record per CDR3 protein. Of around 570,000 distinct CDR3 sequences detected, 20% appear once; the ten largest clones hold roughly 44%. The sequenced material came from blood. The origin of the receptors is a man aged 40-49 years with Graves' ophthalmopathy. Both conserved end residues are part of each CDR3. The order of the fields is D gene, J gene, CDR3 length, clone size, V gene, CDR3 protein, CDR3 DNA. A D gene is named only where the DNA matches it firmly. Clone size is not always given. Where it is, it says once, few, many or a class for expanded clones.

d_call: TRBD2
j_call: TRBJ2-7
cdr3_length: 16
clone_size: many
v_call: TRBV20-1
cdr3_aa: CSASPLTSGGAGEQYF
cdr3_nt: TGCAGTGCTAGCCCCCTTACTAGCGGGGGGGCGGGGGAGCAGTACTTC

d_call: .
j_call: TRBJ2-1
cdr3_length: 11
clone_size: many
v_call: TRBV28
cdr3_aa: CASSNPNEQFF
cdr3_nt: TGTGCCAGCTCCAACCCTAATGAGCAGTTCTTC

d_call: TRBD1
j_call: TRBJ2-2
cdr3_length: 15
clone_size: few
v_call: TRBV2
cdr3_aa: CASRYRGANTGELFF
cdr3_nt: TGTGCCAGCAGGTACAGGGGCGCGAACACCGGGGAGCTGTTTTTT

d_call: TRBD2
j_call: TRBJ2-1
cdr3_length: 15
clone_size: .
v_call: TRBV20-1
cdr3_aa: CSATPVGGYYNEQFF
cdr3_nt: TGCAGTGCTACCCCCGTGGGGGGGTACTACAATGAGCAGTTCTTC

d_call: TRBD1
j_call: TRBJ2-5
cdr3_length: 13
clone_size: few
v_call: TRBV20-1
cdr3_aa: CSAATGAGETQYF
cdr3_nt: TGCAGTGCGGCCACAGGGGCCGGAGAGACCCAGTACTTC

d_call: .
j_call: TRBJ1-5
cdr3_length: 14
clone_size: many
v_call: TRBV2
cdr3_aa: CASSGSSEVQPQHF
cdr3_nt: TGTGCCAGCAGTGGTAGTTCAGAGGTTCAGCCCCAGCATTTT

d_call: TRBD1
j_call: TRBJ1-4
cdr3_length: 15
clone_size: .
v_call: TRBV6-9
cdr3_aa: CASSHLRTGEEKLFF
cdr3_nt: TGTGCCAGCTCTCACCTCAGGACAGGAGAAGAAAAACTGTTTTTT

d_call: .
j_call: TRBJ1-1
cdr3_length: 12
clone_size: .
v_call: TRBV29-1
cdr3_aa: CSVELGPREAFF
cdr3_nt: TGCAGCGTTGAATTAGGTCCTCGTGAAGCTTTCTTT

d_call: .
j_call: TRBJ2-7
cdr3_length: 15
clone_size: few
v_call: TRBV5-4
cdr3_aa: CASGVDGLQSYEQYF
cdr3_nt: TGTGCCAGCGGAGTAGATGGCCTCCAATCCTACGAGCAGTACTTC

d_call: .
j_call: TRBJ2-3
cdr3_length: 15
clone_size: .
v_call: TRBV4-1
cdr3_aa: CASSPEGPPEGTQYF
cdr3_nt: TGCGCCAGCAGCCCCGAGGGCCCTCCCGAGGGTACGCAGTATTTT

d_call: TRBD2
j_call: TRBJ2-7
cdr3_length: 17
clone_size: .
v_call: TRBV6-2/TRBV6-3
cdr3_aa: CASSFSEGLVLSYEQYF
cdr3_nt: TGTGCCAGCAGTTTCTCGGAGGGACTAGTACTTTCCTACGAGCAGTACTTC

d_call: TRBD2
j_call: TRBJ2-1
cdr3_length: 16
clone_size: many
v_call: TRBV12-3/TRBV12-4
cdr3_aa: CASSKSGGRRSSEQFF
cdr3_nt: TGTGCCAGCAGTAAGAGCGGGGGGCGGAGGTCCTCTGAGCAGTTCTTC

d_call: TRBD1
j_call: TRBJ2-7
cdr3_length: 12
clone_size: many
v_call: TRBV28
cdr3_aa: CASLQGANEQYF
cdr3_nt: TGTGCCAGCTTACAGGGGGCCAACGAGCAGTACTTC

d_call: .
j_call: TRBJ1-4
cdr3_length: 13
clone_size: few
v_call: TRBV7-2
cdr3_aa: CASSLDSLEKLFF
cdr3_nt: TGTGCCAGCAGCTTAGATAGCTTGGAAAAACTGTTTTTT

d_call: .
j_call: TRBJ2-1
cdr3_length: 13
clone_size: .
v_call: TRBV30
cdr3_aa: CACTSSSYNEQFF
cdr3_nt: TGTGCCTGCACTTCATCATCCTACAATGAGCAGTTCTTC

d_call: TRBD1
j_call: TRBJ2-3
cdr3_length: 15
clone_size: .
v_call: TRBV24-1
cdr3_aa: CATSGTGAVTDTQYF
cdr3_nt: TGTGCCACCAGCGGGACAGGGGCTGTAACAGATACGCAGTATTTT

d_call: TRBD1
j_call: TRBJ1-4
cdr3_length: 13
clone_size: many
v_call: TRBV5-1
cdr3_aa: CASSSDREGKLFF
cdr3_nt: TGCGCCAGCAGCTCGGACAGGGAAGGAAAACTGTTTTTT

d_call: .
j_call: TRBJ2-5
cdr3_length: 15
clone_size: many
v_call: TRBV6-1
cdr3_aa: CASSEGGGYQETQYF
cdr3_nt: TGTGCCAGCAGTGAAGGAGGCGGTTACCAAGAGACCCAGTACTTC

d_call: TRBD1
j_call: TRBJ1-1
cdr3_length: 15
clone_size: many
v_call: TRBV7-2
cdr3_aa: CASSLLRQGHTEAFF
cdr3_nt: TGTGCCAGCAGCTTATTAAGACAGGGTCACACTGAAGCTTTCTTT

d_call: .
j_call: TRBJ2-3
cdr3_length: 17
clone_size: few
v_call: TRBV7-9
cdr3_aa: CASSRTKTALSTDTQYF
cdr3_nt: TGTGCCAGCAGCCGAACTAAAACAGCTCTAAGCACAGATACGCAGTATTTT

d_call: .
j_call: TRBJ2-3
cdr3_length: 13
clone_size: few
v_call: TRBV4-1
cdr3_aa: CASSQDAPDTQYF
cdr3_nt: TGCGCCAGCAGCCAAGACGCCCCAGATACGCAGTATTTT

d_call: .
j_call: TRBJ1-1
cdr3_length: 13
clone_size: .
v_call: TRBV12-3/TRBV12-4
cdr3_aa: CASSFVSGTEAFF
cdr3_nt: TGTGCCAGCAGCTTCGTCTCGGGCACTGAAGCTTTCTTT

d_call: TRBD2
j_call: TRBJ2-5
cdr3_length: 15
clone_size: .
v_call: TRBV19
cdr3_aa: CASRRLAGLQETQYF
cdr3_nt: TGTGCCAGTAGACGACTAGCGGGATTACAAGAGACCCAGTACTTC

d_call: TRBD1
j_call: TRBJ1-5
cdr3_length: 16
clone_size: few
v_call: TRBV20-1
cdr3_aa: CSARKPGQGGNQPQHF
cdr3_nt: TGCAGTGCTAGAAAGCCGGGACAGGGGGGGAATCAGCCCCAGCATTTT

d_call: .
j_call: TRBJ2-1
cdr3_length: 14
clone_size: .
v_call: TRBV19
cdr3_aa: CASRDDGGNNEQFF
cdr3_nt: TGTGCCAGTAGGGATGATGGGGGGAACAATGAGCAGTTCTTC

d_call: TRBD1
j_call: TRBJ1-1
cdr3_length: 14
clone_size: .
v_call: TRBV20-1
cdr3_aa: CSAFSEDGTVEAFF
cdr3_nt: TGCAGTGCCTTTTCTGAGGACGGGACAGTTGAAGCTTTCTTT

d_call: .
j_call: TRBJ2-5
cdr3_length: 14
clone_size: .
v_call: TRBV29-1
cdr3_aa: CSVSWTAVGETQYF
cdr3_nt: TGCAGCGTTTCCTGGACAGCCGTCGGGGAGACCCAGTACTTC

d_call: TRBD2
j_call: TRBJ2-5
cdr3_length: 15
clone_size: few
v_call: TRBV20-1
cdr3_aa: CSAGISGGLQETQYF
cdr3_nt: TGCAGTGCTGGAATCAGCGGGGGCCTTCAAGAGACCCAGTACTTC

d_call: .
j_call: TRBJ2-5
cdr3_length: 16
clone_size: .
v_call: TRBV20-1
cdr3_aa: CSAPKLGNRVVETQYF
cdr3_nt: TGCAGTGCCCCGAAGCTGGGGAACAGGGTCGTGGAGACCCAGTACTTC

d_call: TRBD1
j_call: TRBJ1-3
cdr3_length: 13
clone_size: many
v_call: TRBV20-1
cdr3_aa: CSARIENRGTIYF
cdr3_nt: TGCAGTGCTAGAATTGAAAACAGGGGAACCATATATTTT

d_call: TRBD1
j_call: TRBJ2-2
cdr3_length: 13
clone_size: few
v_call: TRBV4-2
cdr3_aa: CASSHPGGAELFF
cdr3_nt: TGTGCCAGCAGCCACCCAGGGGGCGCGGAGCTGTTTTTT

d_call: .
j_call: TRBJ1-5
cdr3_length: 13
clone_size: many
v_call: TRBV7-2
cdr3_aa: CASSFGGATAQHF
cdr3_nt: TGTGCCAGCAGCTTTGGCGGGGCGACGGCCCAGCATTTT

d_call: .
j_call: TRBJ2-5
cdr3_length: 16
clone_size: .
v_call: TRBV3-2
cdr3_aa: CASSPRSGGAGETQYF
cdr3_nt: TGTGCCAGCAGCCCACGATCGGGGGGTGCCGGGGAGACCCAGTACTTC

d_call: TRBD1
j_call: TRBJ2-6
cdr3_length: 17
clone_size: .
v_call: TRBV7-9
cdr3_aa: CASSSPGQGSGANVLTF
cdr3_nt: TGTGCCAGCAGCTCCCCGGGACAGGGGTCTGGGGCCAACGTCCTGACTTTC

d_call: .
j_call: TRBJ2-5
cdr3_length: 13
clone_size: .
v_call: TRBV5-5
cdr3_aa: CASSLEGRRPPYF
cdr3_nt: TGTGCCAGCAGCTTGGAAGGGCGTCGGCCTCCCTACTTC

d_call: .
j_call: TRBJ2-7
cdr3_length: 15
clone_size: many
v_call: TRBV3-1
cdr3_aa: CASSHKKPGPREQYF
cdr3_nt: TGTGCCAGCAGCCATAAAAAGCCCGGCCCCCGCGAGCAGTACTTC

d_call: .
j_call: TRBJ2-7
cdr3_length: 14
clone_size: many
v_call: TRBV18
cdr3_aa: CASSRGTRGYEQYF
cdr3_nt: TGTGCCAGCTCACGGGGCACTAGAGGCTACGAGCAGTACTTC

d_call: .
j_call: TRBJ2-1
cdr3_length: 12
clone_size: few
v_call: TRBV24-1
cdr3_aa: CATRTPYNEQFF
cdr3_nt: TGTGCCACCCGGACGCCCTACAATGAGCAGTTCTTC

d_call: TRBD1
j_call: TRBJ1-2
cdr3_length: 15
clone_size: many
v_call: TRBV7-2
cdr3_aa: CASSGGTGTNYGYTF
cdr3_nt: TGTGCCAGCAGCGGCGGGACAGGGACTAACTATGGCTACACCTTC

d_call: .
j_call: TRBJ1-5
cdr3_length: 11
clone_size: .
v_call: TRBV5-8
cdr3_aa: CASSFLQPQHF
cdr3_nt: TGTGCCAGCAGCTTCTTACAGCCCCAGCATTTT

d_call: .
j_call: TRBJ1-4
cdr3_length: 14
clone_size: .
v_call: TRBV20-1
cdr3_aa: CSARDHRTDEKLFF
cdr3_nt: TGCAGTGCTAGAGATCATCGTACGGATGAAAAACTGTTTTTT

d_call: .
j_call: TRBJ1-2
cdr3_length: 12
clone_size: .
v_call: TRBV2
cdr3_aa: CASSVAGDGYTF
cdr3_nt: TGTGCCAGCAGTGTGGCAGGGGATGGCTACACCTTC

d_call: .
j_call: TRBJ2-3
cdr3_length: 14
clone_size: .
v_call: TRBV2
cdr3_aa: CAGPWDPRTDTQYF
cdr3_nt: TGTGCCGGACCCTGGGACCCACGCACAGATACGCAGTATTTT

d_call: TRBD1
j_call: TRBJ1-5
cdr3_length: 15
clone_size: many
v_call: TRBV2
cdr3_aa: CASTLTGGAYQPQHF
cdr3_nt: TGTGCCAGCACCCTGACAGGGGGCGCTTATCAGCCCCAGCATTTT

d_call: .
j_call: TRBJ2-7
cdr3_length: 15
clone_size: few
v_call: TRBV12-3/TRBV12-4
cdr3_aa: CASSDPPMTGYEQYF
cdr3_nt: TGTGCCAGCAGCGACCCACCGATGACTGGCTACGAGCAGTACTTC

d_call: .
j_call: TRBJ2-1
cdr3_length: 11
clone_size: many
v_call: TRBV7-2
cdr3_aa: CASSPLAEQFF
cdr3_nt: TGTGCCAGCAGCCCCTTGGCGGAGCAGTTCTTC

d_call: .
j_call: TRBJ2-1
cdr3_length: 15
clone_size: .
v_call: TRBV27
cdr3_aa: CASSVEGFRANEQFF
cdr3_nt: TGTGCCAGCAGTGTTGAGGGCTTTAGGGCAAATGAGCAGTTCTTC

d_call: .
j_call: TRBJ2-1
cdr3_length: 15
clone_size: .
v_call: TRBV7-9
cdr3_aa: CASSHRLGSLNEQFF
cdr3_nt: TGTGCCAGCAGCCATAGGCTGGGTAGTCTCAATGAGCAGTTCTTC

d_call: TRBD2
j_call: TRBJ2-1
cdr3_length: 14
clone_size: .
v_call: TRBV20-1
cdr3_aa: CSGTGGVAGDEQFF
cdr3_nt: TGCAGTGGGACGGGGGGAGTAGCGGGAGATGAGCAGTTCTTC

d_call: TRBD2
j_call: TRBJ2-1
cdr3_length: 14
clone_size: many
v_call: TRBV12-3/TRBV12-4
cdr3_aa: CASSLVGGVDEQFF
cdr3_nt: TGTGCCAGCAGTTTAGTGGGAGGGGTTGATGAGCAGTTCTTC

d_call: .
j_call: TRBJ2-3
cdr3_length: 13
clone_size: .
v_call: TRBV3-1
cdr3_aa: CASSPEGSDTQYF
cdr3_nt: TGTGCCAGCAGCCCCGAGGGATCAGATACGCAGTATTTT